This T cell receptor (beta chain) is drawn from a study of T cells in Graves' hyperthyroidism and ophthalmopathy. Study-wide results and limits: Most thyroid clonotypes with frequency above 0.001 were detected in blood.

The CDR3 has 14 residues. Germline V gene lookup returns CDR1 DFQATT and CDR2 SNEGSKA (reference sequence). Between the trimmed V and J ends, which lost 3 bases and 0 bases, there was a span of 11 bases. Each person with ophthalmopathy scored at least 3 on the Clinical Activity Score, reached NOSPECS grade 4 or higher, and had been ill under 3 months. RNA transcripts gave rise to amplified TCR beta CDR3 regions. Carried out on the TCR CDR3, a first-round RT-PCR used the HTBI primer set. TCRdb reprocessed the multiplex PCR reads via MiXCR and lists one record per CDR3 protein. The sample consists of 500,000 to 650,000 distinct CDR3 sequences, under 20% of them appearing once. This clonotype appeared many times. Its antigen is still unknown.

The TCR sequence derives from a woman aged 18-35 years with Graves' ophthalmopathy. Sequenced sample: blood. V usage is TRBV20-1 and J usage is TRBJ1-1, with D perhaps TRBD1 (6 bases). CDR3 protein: CSASKRGMNTEAFF. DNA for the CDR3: TGCAGTGCTAGTAAGAGGGGGATGAACACTGAAGCTTTCTTT.